This TCR beta chain derives from a study of blood T cell repertoires in COVID-19 (dated by TCRdb to 2018 to 2021). In terms of the full investigation: Collaborator samples came from the United States, Italy and Spain and covered acute and convalescent phases of COVID-19. The prospective study material was composed of cDNA or gDNA derived from T cells, B-cell-depleted T cells, or PBMCs. Subjects who had been exposed to COVID-19, were actively infected with it, or had recovered from it provided the deeply sampled blood TCRbeta repertoires that made up the dataset. The repertoires were released in a freely available public database meant as a resource for research on the immune response to SARS-CoV-2. The samples were drawn from two sources: the first 160 participants of the ongoing ImmuneRACE study, and 1,000 to 1,500 subjects contributed by 6 global collaborators. Nearly every sample came with metadata listing a de-identified subject ID, COVID-19 status, age in years and sex. Where available, HLA class I and class II types were taken from metadata supplied by the sample provider and were not determined by assay-based typing. What the authors observed across the whole study: Clinical and demographic metadata were provided uncurated, with the amount varying by source and participant.

This clone has a single count. Its antigen is unknown. Per-base quality was not reported, and no clone a single base away is much larger than it. TCRbeta CDR3 regions were amplified from genomic DNA by means of the immunoSEQ Assay, a bias-controlled multiplex PCR. Per the authors' processing: Nucleated cell counts per sample were estimated from amplification of reference gene primers within the assay. To quantify the absolute abundance of each unique TCRbeta CDR3 rearrangement, sequence reads were collapsed and filtered. For each sample, productive Simpson clonality was calculated as the square root of Simpson's diversity index over productive rearrangements. Not all clones reach the TCRdb copy of this immuneACCESS table, which keeps in-frame sequences only. Checked studies attribute under half of the gap to unresolved V genes and leave the rest unexplained. That table is the source of V, J and clone size, and D and trimming were worked out from the DNA. This sample lists around 170,000 clones; more than 70% were detected once. The ten most abundant clones make up roughly 15% of the sample.

The CDR3 covers 14 residues, taking in both the cysteine and the phenylalanine. Solely the CDR3 DNA is kept, with 42 bases framed from the first base. From the germline V gene, CDR1 is SGHVS and CDR2 is FQNEAQ. V lost 0 bases and J lost 1 base; the stretch between them is 7 bases long. Whole blood was collected in K2EDTA tubes by collaborating institutions according to the institutions' own protocols. For TCRbeta analysis, collaborators shipped samples as frozen whole blood, isolated PBMCs, or DNA extracted from either of those sample types. Sequencing was carried out using peripheral blood. The receptor was derived from a man aged 18-30 years with active or convalescent COVID-19. The chain employs TRBV7-8 and TRBJ2-7; no D gene is confidently identified. The base sequence is TGTGCCAGCAGCTTAGCTGGCCGTTCCTACGAGCAGTACTTC. The encoded protein is CASSLAGRSYEQYF. The CDR3 plus the reference TRBV7-8 and TRBJ2-7 genes for the other parts give the full variable domain: GAGVSQSPRYKVAKRGQDVALRCDPISGHVSLFWYQQALGQGPEFLTYFQNEAQLDKSGLPSDRFFAERPEGSVSTLKIQRTQQEDSAVYLCASSLAGRSYEQYFGPGTRLTVT.